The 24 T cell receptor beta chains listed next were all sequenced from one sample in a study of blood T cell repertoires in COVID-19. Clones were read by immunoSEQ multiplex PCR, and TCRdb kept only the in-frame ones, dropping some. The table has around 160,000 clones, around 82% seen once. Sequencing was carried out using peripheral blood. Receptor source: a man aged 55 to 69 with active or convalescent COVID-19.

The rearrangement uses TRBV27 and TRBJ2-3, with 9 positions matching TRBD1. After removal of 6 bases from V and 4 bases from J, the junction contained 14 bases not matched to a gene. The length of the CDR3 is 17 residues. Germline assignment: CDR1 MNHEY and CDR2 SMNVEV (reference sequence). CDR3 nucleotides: TGTGCCAGCAGCCCACACCCGGGGACAGGGCAAGCAGATACGCAGTATTTT. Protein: CASSPHPGTGQADTQYF.

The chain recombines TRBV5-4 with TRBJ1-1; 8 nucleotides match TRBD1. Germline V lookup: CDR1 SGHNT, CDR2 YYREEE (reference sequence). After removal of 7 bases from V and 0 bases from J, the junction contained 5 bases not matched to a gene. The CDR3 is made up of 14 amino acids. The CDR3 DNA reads TGTGCCAGCGGACAGGGACAGATGAACACTGAAGCTTTCTTT. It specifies CASGQGQMNTEAFF.

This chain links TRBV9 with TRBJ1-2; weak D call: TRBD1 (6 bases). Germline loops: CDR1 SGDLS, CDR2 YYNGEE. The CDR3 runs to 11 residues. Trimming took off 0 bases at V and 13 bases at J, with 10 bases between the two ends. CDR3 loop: CASSVDREITF. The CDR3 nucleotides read TGTGCCAGCAGCGTAGACAGGGAGATCACCTTC.

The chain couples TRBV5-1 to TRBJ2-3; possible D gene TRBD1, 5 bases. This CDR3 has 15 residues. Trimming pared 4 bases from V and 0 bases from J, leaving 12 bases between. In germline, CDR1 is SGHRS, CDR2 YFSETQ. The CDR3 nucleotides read TGCGCCAGCAGCATCGGACATCCCAGCACAGATACGCAGTATTTT. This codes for CASSIGHPSTDTQYF.

The CDR3 DNA reads as TGTGCCAGCAGTTATAGCCCTGCCTCCTATAATTCACCCCTCCACTTT. This translates into CASSYSPASYNSPLHF. The V gene is TRBV6-6, the J gene TRBJ1-6; D call uncertain. The CDR3 runs 16 residues. Germline V CDR1 and CDR2: MNHNY, SVGAGI (reference sequence). V was trimmed by 3 bases and J by 0 bases, leaving 9 bases between them.

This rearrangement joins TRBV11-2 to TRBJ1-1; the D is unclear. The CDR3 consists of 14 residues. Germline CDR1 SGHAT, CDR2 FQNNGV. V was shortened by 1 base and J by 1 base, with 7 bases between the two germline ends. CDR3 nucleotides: TGTGCCAGCAGCTTAGTTGGAGGGAACACTGAAGCTTTCTTT. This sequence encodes CASSLVGGNTEAFF.

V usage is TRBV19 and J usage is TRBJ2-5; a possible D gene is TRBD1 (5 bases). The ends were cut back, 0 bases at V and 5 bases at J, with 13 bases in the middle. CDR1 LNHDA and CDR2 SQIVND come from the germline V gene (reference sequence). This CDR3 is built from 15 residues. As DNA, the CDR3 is TGTGCCAGTAGTATAGATCGGCAGGGCAGGGAGACCCAGTACTTC. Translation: CASSIDRQGRETQYF.

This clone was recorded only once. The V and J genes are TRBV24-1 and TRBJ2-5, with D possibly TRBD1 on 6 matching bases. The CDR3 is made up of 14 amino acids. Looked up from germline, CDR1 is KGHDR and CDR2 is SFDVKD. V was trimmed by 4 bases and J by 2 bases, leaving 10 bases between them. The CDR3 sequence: CATSDWTVQETQYF. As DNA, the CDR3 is TGTGCCACCAGTGACTGGACAGTTCAAGAGACCCAGTACTTC.

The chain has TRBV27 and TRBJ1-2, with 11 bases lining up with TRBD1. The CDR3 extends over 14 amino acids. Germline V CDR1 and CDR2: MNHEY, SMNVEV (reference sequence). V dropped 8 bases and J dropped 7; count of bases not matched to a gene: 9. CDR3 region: CASWGDRGTSGYTF. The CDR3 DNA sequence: TGTGCCAGCTGGGGGGACAGGGGGACGAGTGGCTACACCTTC.

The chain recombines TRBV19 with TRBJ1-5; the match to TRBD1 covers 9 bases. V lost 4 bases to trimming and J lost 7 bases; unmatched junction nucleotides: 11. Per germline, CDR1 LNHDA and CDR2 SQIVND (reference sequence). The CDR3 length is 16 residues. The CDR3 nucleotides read TGTGCCAGTAGTACGTCCCTCACAGGGGGCCGGCAGCCCCAGCATTTT. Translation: CASSTSLTGGRQPQHF.

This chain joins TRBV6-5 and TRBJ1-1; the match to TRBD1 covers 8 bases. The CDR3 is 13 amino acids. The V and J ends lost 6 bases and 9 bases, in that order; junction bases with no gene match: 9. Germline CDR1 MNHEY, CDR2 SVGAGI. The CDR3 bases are TGTGCCAGCAGACAACAGGGGGGTAGTCAAGCTTTCTTT. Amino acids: CASRQQGGSQAFF.

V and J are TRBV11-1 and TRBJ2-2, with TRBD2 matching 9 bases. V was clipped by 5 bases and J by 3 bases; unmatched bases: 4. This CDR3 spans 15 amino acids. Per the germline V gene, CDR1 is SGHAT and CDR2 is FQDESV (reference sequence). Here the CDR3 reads CASSPLAGHTGELFF. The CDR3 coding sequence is TGTGCCAGCAGCCCTCTAGCGGGACACACCGGGGAGCTGTTTTTT.

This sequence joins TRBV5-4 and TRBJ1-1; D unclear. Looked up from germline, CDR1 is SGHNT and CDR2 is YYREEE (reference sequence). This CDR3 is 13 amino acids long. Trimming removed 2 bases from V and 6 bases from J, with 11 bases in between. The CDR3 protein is CASSFERRAEAFF. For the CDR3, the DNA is TGTGCCAGCAGCTTCGAACGACGGGCTGAAGCTTTCTTT.

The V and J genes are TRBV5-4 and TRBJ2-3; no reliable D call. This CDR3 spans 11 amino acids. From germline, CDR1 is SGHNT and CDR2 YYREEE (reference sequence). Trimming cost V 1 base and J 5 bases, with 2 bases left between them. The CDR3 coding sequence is TGTGCCAGCAGCTTGCAAGATACGCAGTATTTT. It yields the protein CASSLQDTQYF.

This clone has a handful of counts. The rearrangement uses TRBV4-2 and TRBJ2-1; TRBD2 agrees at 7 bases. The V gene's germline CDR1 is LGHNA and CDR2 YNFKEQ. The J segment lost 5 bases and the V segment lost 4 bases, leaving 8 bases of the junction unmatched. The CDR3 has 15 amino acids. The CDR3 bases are TGTGCCAGCAGCCCCCTCGGCGGGAGAGACAATGAGCAGTTCTTC. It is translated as CASSPLGGRDNEQFF.

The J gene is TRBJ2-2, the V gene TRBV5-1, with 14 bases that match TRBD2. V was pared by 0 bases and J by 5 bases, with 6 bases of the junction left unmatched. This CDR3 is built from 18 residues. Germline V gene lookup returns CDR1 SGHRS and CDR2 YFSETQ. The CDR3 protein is CASSLASGLAGGTGELFF. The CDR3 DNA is TGCGCCAGCAGCTTGGCCTCAGGACTAGCGGGAGGAACCGGGGAGCTGTTTTTT. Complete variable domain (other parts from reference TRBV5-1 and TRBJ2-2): KAGVTQTPRYLIKTRGQQVTLSCSPISGHRSVSWYQQTPGQGLQFLFEYFSETQRNKGNFPGRFSGRQFSNSRSEMNVSTLELGDSALYLCASSLASGLAGGTGELFFGEGSRLTVL.

This CDR3 reads CASSAQWGADTQYF. CDR3 nucleotides: TGTGCCAGCAGCGCCCAGTGGGGGGCAGATACGCAGTATTTT. This chain links TRBV7-8 with TRBJ2-3; TRBD2 is a possible D gene (6 bases). The V and J ends lost 5 bases and 4 bases respectively, with 13 bases between them. The CDR3 extends over 14 amino acids. Germline V lookup: CDR1 SGHVS, CDR2 FQNEAQ.

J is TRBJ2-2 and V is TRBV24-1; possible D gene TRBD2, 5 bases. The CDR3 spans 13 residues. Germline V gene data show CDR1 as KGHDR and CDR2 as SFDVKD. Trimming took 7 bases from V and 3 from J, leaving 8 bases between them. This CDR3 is CATSKEDTGELFF. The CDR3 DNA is TGTGCCACCAGCAAGGAGGACACCGGGGAGCTGTTTTTT.

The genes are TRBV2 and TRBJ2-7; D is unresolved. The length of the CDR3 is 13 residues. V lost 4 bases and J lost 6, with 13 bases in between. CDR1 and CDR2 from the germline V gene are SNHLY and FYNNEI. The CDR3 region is CASSVEGRGEQYF. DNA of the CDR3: TGTGCCAGCAGTGTCGAAGGTCGAGGCGAGCAGTACTTC.

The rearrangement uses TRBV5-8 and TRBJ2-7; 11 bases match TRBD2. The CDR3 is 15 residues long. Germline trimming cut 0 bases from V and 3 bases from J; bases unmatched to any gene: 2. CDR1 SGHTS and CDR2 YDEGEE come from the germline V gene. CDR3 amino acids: CASSLELAGVYEQYF. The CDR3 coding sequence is TGTGCCAGCAGCTTGGAACTAGCGGGAGTCTACGAGCAGTACTTC.

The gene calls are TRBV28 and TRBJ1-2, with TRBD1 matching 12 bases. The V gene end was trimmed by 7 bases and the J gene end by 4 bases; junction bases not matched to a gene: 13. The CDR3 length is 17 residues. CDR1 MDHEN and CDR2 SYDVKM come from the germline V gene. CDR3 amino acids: CASTISRDRGLLYGYTF. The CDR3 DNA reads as TGTGCCAGCACCATTTCAAGGGACAGGGGGCTGCTCTATGGCTACACCTTC.

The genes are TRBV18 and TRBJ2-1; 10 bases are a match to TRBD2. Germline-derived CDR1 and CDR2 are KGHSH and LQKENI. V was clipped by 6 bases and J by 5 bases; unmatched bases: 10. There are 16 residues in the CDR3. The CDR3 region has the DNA TGTGCCAGCTCGTTCACAGGCCTAGCGGGGGACAATGAGCAGTTCTTC. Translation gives CASSFTGLAGDNEQFF. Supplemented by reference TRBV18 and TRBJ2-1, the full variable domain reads NAGVMQNPRHLVRRRGQEARLRCSPMKGHSHVYWYRQLPEEGLKFMVYLQKENIIDESGMPKERFSAEFPKEGPSILRIQQVVRGDSAAYFCASSFTGLAGDNEQFFGPGTRLTVL.

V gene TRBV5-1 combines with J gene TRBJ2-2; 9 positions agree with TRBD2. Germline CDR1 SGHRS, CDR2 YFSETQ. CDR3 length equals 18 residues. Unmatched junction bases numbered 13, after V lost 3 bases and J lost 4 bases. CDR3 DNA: TGCGCCAGCAGCTCCCCGTCGGGTAGCGGGAGAATCACCGGGGAGCTGTTTTTT. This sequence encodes CASSSPSGSGRITGELFF. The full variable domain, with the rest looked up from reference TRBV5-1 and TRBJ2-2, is KAGVTQTPRYLIKTRGQQVTLSCSPISGHRSVSWYQQTPGQGLQFLFEYFSETQRNKGNFPGRFSGRQFSNSRSEMNVSTLELGDSALYLCASSSPSGSGRITGELFFGEGSRLTVL.

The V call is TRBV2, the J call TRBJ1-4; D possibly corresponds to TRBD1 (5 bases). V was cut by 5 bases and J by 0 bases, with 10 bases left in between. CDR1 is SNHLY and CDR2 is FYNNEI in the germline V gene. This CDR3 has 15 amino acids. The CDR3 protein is CASSSRQTTNEKLFF. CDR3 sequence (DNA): TGTGCCAGCAGTAGTCGACAGACAACTAATGAAAAACTGTTTTTT.